Below are 17 T cell receptor beta chains sequenced from a single sample in a study of control samples from healthy donors and cancer patients. The repertoire was sequenced with immunoSEQ multiplex PCR; TCRdb's copy has only in-frame clones and lacks some. The table has approximately 180,000 clones, approximately 94% seen once; the top ten hold approximately 1.4%. The sequencing input was blood. These receptor sequences come from a woman aged 18-30 years in good health.

This chain connects TRBV6-1 to TRBJ1-2; D gene unclear. Between the trimmed V and J ends, which lost 1 base and 6 bases, there was a span of 9 bases. The CDR3 is 13 amino acids. Germline assignment: CDR1 MNHNS and CDR2 SASEGT. The CDR3 region has the DNA TGTGCCAGCAGTGAAGGGCGGTGGGATGGCTACACCTTC. As protein: CASSEGRWDGYTF.

The rearrangement links TRBV27 to TRBJ1-5; a weak D match, TRBD1 (6 bases). The germline V gene has CDR1 MNHEY and CDR2 SMNVEV (reference sequence). CDR3 length: 16 residues. V shed 4 bases and J shed 5 bases, with 18 bases lying between them. The CDR3 sequence: CASSSLRDIKYQPQHF. The DNA of the CDR3 is TGTGCCAGCAGTTCGCTTCGGGACATAAAGTATCAGCCCCAGCATTTT.

The rearrangement links TRBV19 to TRBJ2-7; D might be TRBD1 (6 bases). Germline V lookup: CDR1 LNHDA, CDR2 SQIVND (reference sequence). The CDR3 has 15 amino acids. V was shortened by 3 bases and J by 3 bases, with 15 bases between the two germline ends. CDR3 nucleotides: TGTGCCAGTAGTATTGAGTGGGCAGGGGTCTACGAGCAGTACTTC. Translated: CASSIEWAGVYEQYF.

This clone was seen a single time. The gene calls are TRBV2 and TRBJ2-1; D is unresolved. Trimming removed 5 bases at V and 8 bases at J, with 13 bases between. The CDR3 runs to 13 residues. Germline CDR1 is SNHLY and CDR2 is FYNNEI. The CDR3 protein is CASSPGLLDEQFF. The CDR3 nucleotides are TGTGCCAGCAGTCCGGGCCTTCTGGATGAGCAGTTCTTC.

The chain carries TRBV6-5 and TRBJ2-4, with D possibly called TRBD1 or TRBD2 (6 bases each). The V end was cut by 5 bases, the J end by 6 bases, with 11 bases between. This CDR3 is 13 amino acids long. Per the germline V gene, CDR1 is MNHEY and CDR2 is SVGAGI. CDR3: CASSKGGANIQYF. For the CDR3, the DNA is TGTGCCAGCAGTAAGGGGGGCGCAAACATTCAGTACTTC.

The chain carries TRBV28 and TRBJ1-4; possible D gene TRBD1, 5 bases. There are 13 residues in the CDR3. The ends were cut back, 8 bases at V and 8 bases at J, with 15 bases in the middle. In germline, CDR1 is MDHEN, CDR2 SYDVKM. The CDR3 bases are TGTGCCAGCCGTATTGGGGGTGGAGAAAAACTGTTTTTT. Protein: CASRIGGGEKLFF.

The chain couples TRBV19 to TRBJ1-3; the D is unclear. CDR3 length: 12 residues. Germline V gene lookup returns CDR1 LNHDA and CDR2 SQIVND (reference sequence). The V end was cut by 9 bases, the J end by 11 bases, with 17 bases between. CDR3 sequence (DNA): TGTGCCAGCGGAACCTCCCTAGGCGCCATATATTTT. Its protein product is CASGTSLGAIYF.

This clone was observed a single time. This chain joins TRBV19 and TRBJ1-5; 12 bases fit TRBD1. Germline V gene sequence: CDR1 LNHDA, CDR2 SQIVND (reference sequence). J gave up 6 bases and V 6 bases, and 9 bases lay outside the gene matches. The CDR3 is 16 residues long. CDR3 sequence (DNA): TGTGCCAGTAGGTTCCGGGACAGGGGGCTCCCTCAGCCCCAGCATTTT. It is translated as CASRFRDRGLPQPQHF. Drawing the rest from reference TRBV19 and TRBJ1-5, the complete variable domain is DGGITQSPKYLFRKEGQNVTLSCEQNLNHDAMYWYRQDPGQGLRLIYYSQIVNDFQKGDIAEGYSVSREKKESFPLTVTSAQKNPTAFYLCASRFRDRGLPQPQHFGDGTRLSIL.

This sequence joins TRBV3-1 (or the pseudogene TRBV3-2) and TRBJ1-1; D unresolved. Deletions cut 1 base from V and 12 bases from J, with 21 bases between. The CDR3 extends over 15 amino acids. Germline V lookup: CDR1 LGHDT, CDR2 YNNKEL (reference sequence). The CDR3 loop is CASSQGSWNDDRSFF. DNA for the CDR3: TGTGCCAGCAGCCAAGGGTCTTGGAATGATGATAGGTCTTTCTTT.

This clone was counted between two and nine times. This chain joins TRBV7-9 and TRBJ2-2; D gene ambiguous. V lost 5 bases, J lost 5 bases, and 15 bases lay in between. This CDR3 is built from 15 residues. The germline V gene encodes CDR1 SEHNR and CDR2 FQNEAQ (reference sequence). The CDR3 nucleotides are TGTGCCAGCAGCAAAACCCTAAGAGGTACCGGGGAGCTGTTTTTT. This translates into CASSKTLRGTGELFF.

The chain employs TRBV9 and TRBJ1-4; perhaps TRBD1 as D (6 bases). V gave up 4 bases and J gave up 8 bases, with 15 bases separating them. This CDR3 has 14 amino acids. Germline CDR1 is SGDLS and CDR2 is YYNGEE. The CDR3 sequence: CASSPTGGGEKLFF. As DNA, the CDR3 is TGTGCCAGCAGCCCGACAGGAGGAGGGGAAAAACTGTTTTTT. Combining the CDR3 with reference TRBV9 and TRBJ1-4 gives the whole variable domain DSGVTQTPKHLITATGQRVTLRCSPRSGDLSVYWYQQSLDQGLQFLIQYYNGEERAKGNILERFSAQQFPDLHSELNLSSLELGDSALYFCASSPTGGGEKLFFGSGTQLSVL.

V usage is TRBV6-6 and J usage is TRBJ1-2; D remains unclear. The CDR3 spans 13 residues. In germline, CDR1 is MNHNY, CDR2 SVGAGI (reference sequence). Trimming removed 0 bases from V and 8 bases from J, with 10 bases in between. The CDR3 coding sequence is TGTGCCAGCAGTTACTCGGCGGACCCAGGCTACACCTTC. Amino acid sequence: CASSYSADPGYTF.

This clone was seen a single time. The V gene is TRBV19, the J gene TRBJ2-1; 7 positions agree with TRBD1. CDR3 length: 13 amino acids. Germline trimming cut 9 bases from V and 7 bases from J; bases unmatched to any gene: 9. Germline V gives CDR1 LNHDA, CDR2 SQIVND (reference sequence). The CDR3 DNA reads as TGTGCCAGCGGGACAGAGGTGTGGAATGAGCAGTTCTTC. Protein product: CASGTEVWNEQFF.

The chain uses TRBV3-1 (or the pseudogene TRBV3-2) and TRBJ1-1; the D is unclear. The ends were cut back, 5 bases at V and 0 bases at J, with 7 bases in the middle. Per the germline V gene, CDR1 is LGHDT and CDR2 is YNNKEL (reference sequence). This CDR3 is built from 13 residues. The CDR3 sequence is CASSRTLNTEAFF. The CDR3 DNA sequence: TGTGCCAGCAGCAGGACCCTGAACACTGAAGCTTTCTTT.

DNA for the CDR3: TGTGCCAGCTCACCACCGGAGGGGGGAGCCGGGGCCAACGTCCTGACTTTC. Translated: CASSPPEGGAGANVLTF. This chain joins TRBV18 and TRBJ2-6, with D perhaps matching TRBD1 or TRBD2 (6 bases each). Trimming removed 0 bases at V and 4 bases at J, with 13 bases between. The CDR3 length is 17 residues. Germline CDR1 is KGHSH and CDR2 is LQKENI.

The table lists this clone with a count of one. The V and J genes are TRBV20-1 and TRBJ2-1; D possibly corresponds to TRBD2 (5 bases). From germline, CDR1 is DFQATT and CDR2 SNEGSKA (reference sequence). Trimming pared 3 bases from V and 7 bases from J, leaving 13 bases between. This CDR3 region has 13 residues. CDR3 sequence (DNA): TGCAGTGCTAGTCTTTACACGGGGAATGAGCAGTTCTTC. As protein: CSASLYTGNEQFF.

CDR3 coding DNA: TGTGCCAGCAAAGCCTACTATGGCTACACCTTC. The encoded protein is CASKAYYGYTF. V and J are TRBV5-6 and TRBJ1-2; no clear D. Germline V gene sequence: CDR1 SGHDT, CDR2 YYEEEE. The CDR3 loop spans 11 amino acids. Trimming shortened V by 6 bases and J by 3 bases, and 6 bases separated the two germline ends.